These T cell receptor beta chains were read from a single sample in a study of T cells in Graves' hyperthyroidism and ophthalmopathy. From the multiplex PCR reads, TCRdb called clonotypes with MiXCR, one entry per CDR3 protein. The profile shows 500,000 to 800,000 distinct CDR3 sequences, 40% to 55% of them singletons. The sample comprised peripheral blood or thyroid tissue (not recorded which). These receptors all come from an adult man with Graves' disease, either hyperthyroidism or ophthalmopathy (not recorded which). Both conserved end residues are part of each CDR3.

TRBJ1-1 TRBV7-9 CASSRGGWNTEAFF
TRBJ1-4 TRBV2 CASSEGVREKLFF
TRBJ1-1 TRBV29-1 CSVGTGVSEAFF
TRBJ1-2 TRBV2 CASTPDRNYGYTF
TRBJ1-6 TRBV5-6 CASRSRGRRDSPLHF
TRBJ2-2 TRBV6-1 CASSPQGAGGELFF
TRBJ1-1 TRBV2 CASSAFLGNTEAFF
TRBJ1-2 TRBV7-9 CASSFRQGAANYGYTF
TRBJ2-7 TRBV13 CASSTGDRGYEQYF
TRBJ1-3 TRBV10-3 CAINRGDTIYF
TRBJ1-2 TRBV6-6 CASSEGSVYGYTF
TRBJ2-2 TRBV2 CASSLQGRTGELFF
TRBJ1-6 TRBV6-5 CASSYTGPYNSPLHF
TRBJ1-2 TRBV7-9 CASSLARGGENGYTF
TRBJ1-6 TRBV10-3 CAISESQEYNSPLHF
TRBJ2-7 TRBV15 CATRNTTGTTYEQYF
TRBJ1-1 TRBV12-3/TRBV12-4 CASSMTGTMNTEAFF
TRBJ2-7 TRBV9 CASSYRAEATYEQYF
TRBJ1-2 TRBV7-4 CASSLGTTSNYGYTF
TRBJ2-7 TRBV20-1 CSAREPGQAYEQYF
TRBJ1-5 TRBV15 CATSRDRGTYQPQHF
TRBJ1-5 TRBV29-1 CSVADRGHSNQPQHF